The rows below give T cell receptor beta chains drawn from one sample of a study of beta chain features in type 1 diabetes. TCRdb keeps only in-frame clones here, not all; method: immunoSEQ multiplex PCR. The sample holds around 430,000 clones, approximately 30% seen once. The sequencing sample was made of naive CD4+ T cells from blood. Receptors were obtained from a man aged 18 to 30 in good health. CDR3s include the opening cysteine and the closing phenylalanine or tryptophan.

cdr3_length	v_call	cdr3_aa
17	TRBV7-9	CASSLAVASGSSYEQYF
19	TRBV12-5	CASGFDEGRRLGWTDTQYF
15	TRBV4-1	CASSQGGQGWDTQYF
14	TRBV6-5	CASSYRASTDTQYF
17	TRBV9	CASSVQRLAGIPGELFF
16	TRBV15	CATSRDIQGLADTQYF
15	TRBV2	CASSDNAVSGYGYTF
15	TRBV9	CASSVLGQGRYGYTF
12	TRBV28	CASSSPNQPQHF
16	TRBV6-6	CASRAPGQGARETQYF
14	TRBV13	CASSFLAAEYEQYF
17	TRBV7-2	CASSLGDYSQVAGELFF
14	TRBV29-1	CSVEDRPGIREQYF
14	TRBV29-1	CSATDLPGADTQYF
13	TRBV30	CAWSDKNTGELFF
14	TRBV7-2	CASSLTSGTPEQYF
15	TRBV9	CASSVSSGSYNEQFF
13	TRBV28	CASSLGQGLKQYF
13	TRBV6-6	CASSYRVRNEQFF
14	TRBV9	CASSQASFYNEQFF
15	TRBV9	CASSPSTSGHAEQYF
14	TRBV29-1	CSVEVWDLNNEQFF
15	TRBV7-2	CASSLDRTAKNIQYF
13	TRBV4-3	CASSQEPGREQYF